A selection of T cell receptor beta chains follows, all from one sample in a study of blood T cell repertoires in COVID-19. The table came from immunoSEQ multiplex PCR; TCRdb's copy has only in-frame clones and leaves some out. The sample has 370,000 or so clones, roughly 86% seen once. Material: peripheral blood. The receptors come from a human donor with acute or convalescent COVID-19. The donor label of this sample is uncertain. The conserved cysteine and the conserved F or W are not part of the CDR3 here. Each record gives: V gene, D gene, clone size, CDR3 protein. D genes are given only for firm matches. Size is stated for part of the rows, as once, few or many counts, or as a class when the clone is expanded.

v_call: TRBV10-2
d_call: TRBD1
clone_size: few
cdr3_aa: ASSLTGDYGYT

v_call: TRBV20-1
d_call: NA
clone_size: NA
cdr3_aa: SASLFGTSHEQY

v_call: TRBV25-1
d_call: NA
clone_size: NA
cdr3_aa: ASSEFGASYNEQF

v_call: TRBV7-6
d_call: TRBD2
clone_size: NA
cdr3_aa: ASSPGAGVGTGELF

v_call: TRBV7-2
d_call: TRBD1
clone_size: NA
cdr3_aa: ASSPGQVYEQY

v_call: TRBV6-2/TRBV6-3
d_call: NA
clone_size: many
cdr3_aa: ASSQQGPNTEAF

v_call: TRBV7-9
d_call: NA
clone_size: NA
cdr3_aa: ASTRQGTNNYGYT

v_call: TRBV5-1
d_call: TRBD2
clone_size: NA
cdr3_aa: ASSLTITSGSRGNEQF

v_call: TRBV5-5
d_call: NA
clone_size: NA
cdr3_aa: ASSLGGYSNQPQH

v_call: TRBV6-5
d_call: TRBD1
clone_size: NA
cdr3_aa: ASSGQANSGNTIY

v_call: TRBV4-1
d_call: TRBD2
clone_size: few
cdr3_aa: ASSLSLAAFYEQY

v_call: TRBV5-1
d_call: NA
clone_size: NA
cdr3_aa: ASSLDGGGGSPLH

v_call: TRBV5-4
d_call: NA
clone_size: NA
cdr3_aa: ASSGGGSSYNEQF

v_call: TRBV11-2
d_call: NA
clone_size: NA
cdr3_aa: ASSLGGTHTDTQY

v_call: TRBV5-4
d_call: NA
clone_size: NA
cdr3_aa: ASSTGPPFGGNEQF

v_call: TRBV6-5
d_call: TRBD1
clone_size: NA
cdr3_aa: ASSSDRDLPLH

v_call: TRBV18
d_call: TRBD1
clone_size: NA
cdr3_aa: ASSSRQGVDTQY

v_call: TRBV27
d_call: NA
clone_size: NA
cdr3_aa: ASSFQGGTEAF

v_call: TRBV10-2
d_call: NA
clone_size: NA
cdr3_aa: ASSESRGNYGYT

v_call: TRBV25-1
d_call: NA
clone_size: NA
cdr3_aa: ASSDSGPVGEKLF

v_call: TRBV2
d_call: NA
clone_size: NA
cdr3_aa: ASSETAGSRDEQY

v_call: TRBV5-1
d_call: TRBD1
clone_size: NA
cdr3_aa: ASSMTGSDSTEAF

v_call: TRBV28
d_call: NA
clone_size: NA
cdr3_aa: ASSQSGANVLT

v_call: TRBV12-3/TRBV12-4
d_call: TRBD1
clone_size: NA
cdr3_aa: ASSSGGLDTQY

v_call: TRBV5-8
d_call: TRBD2
clone_size: NA
cdr3_aa: ASSTLAGESEQY

v_call: TRBV2
d_call: TRBD1
clone_size: NA
cdr3_aa: ASSETGGWSPLH

v_call: TRBV9
d_call: NA
clone_size: NA
cdr3_aa: ASSGTGWARPNYGYT

v_call: TRBV18
d_call: TRBD2
clone_size: NA
cdr3_aa: ASSPLAGGTDTQY

v_call: TRBV18
d_call: NA
clone_size: few
cdr3_aa: ASSPPRGRTNEKLF

v_call: TRBV25-1
d_call: TRBD1
clone_size: NA
cdr3_aa: ASQDPGQGSYEQY

v_call: TRBV6-5
d_call: NA
clone_size: NA
cdr3_aa: ASSSPAEINQPQH

v_call: TRBV29-1
d_call: NA
clone_size: NA
cdr3_aa: SVNPGGGQPQH

v_call: TRBV10-3
d_call: TRBD1
clone_size: NA
cdr3_aa: AIKGQENNEQF

v_call: TRBV28
d_call: NA
clone_size: NA
cdr3_aa: ASSLAGTYNEQF

v_call: TRBV7-8
d_call: NA
clone_size: NA
cdr3_aa: ASSLATGEDNAQY

v_call: TRBV21-1
d_call: NA
clone_size: NA
cdr3_aa: ASSPRWGHGEKLF

v_call: TRBV7-2
d_call: NA
clone_size: NA
cdr3_aa: ASSFGADNSGNTIY

v_call: TRBV4-2
d_call: NA
clone_size: few
cdr3_aa: ASSQEHWSEAF

v_call: TRBV19
d_call: TRBD1
clone_size: NA
cdr3_aa: ASSPTGTDTQY

v_call: TRBV5-1
d_call: TRBD1
clone_size: NA
cdr3_aa: ASSPTGGNQPQH

v_call: TRBV7-6
d_call: NA
clone_size: many
cdr3_aa: ASSLDPGFNSPLH

v_call: TRBV6-6
d_call: TRBD2
clone_size: NA
cdr3_aa: ASSPGTSGTYEQY

v_call: TRBV28
d_call: TRBD1
clone_size: NA
cdr3_aa: ASSLGGGRSPLH

v_call: TRBV18
d_call: TRBD1
clone_size: NA
cdr3_aa: ASSPTGTGSEKLF

v_call: TRBV29-1
d_call: NA
clone_size: NA
cdr3_aa: SVEFGMNTEAF